This TCR beta chain was recovered during a study of chemoradiotherapy in HPV16-positive cancers. Trimming cost V 6 bases and J 2 bases, with 14 bases left between them. Germline CDR1 and CDR2: MNHNS and SASEGT. This CDR3 is built from 15 residues. Sequencing used immunoSEQ multiplex PCR; TCRdb keeps in-frame clones, though not all of them. Altogether 8,400 or so clones are present, approximately 91% being singletons, with the ten largest covering less than 4%. The chain employs TRBV6-1 and TRBJ1-5, with D unclear. This TCR derives from a human donor with HPV-associated anogenital cancer. The sequenced sample was blood, obtained from a patient who underwent chemoradiotherapy. CDR3 in amino acids: CASRPTDRGNQPQHF. CDR3 DNA sequence: TGTGCCAGCAGGCCGACGGACCGTGGCAATCAGCCCCAGCATTTT.